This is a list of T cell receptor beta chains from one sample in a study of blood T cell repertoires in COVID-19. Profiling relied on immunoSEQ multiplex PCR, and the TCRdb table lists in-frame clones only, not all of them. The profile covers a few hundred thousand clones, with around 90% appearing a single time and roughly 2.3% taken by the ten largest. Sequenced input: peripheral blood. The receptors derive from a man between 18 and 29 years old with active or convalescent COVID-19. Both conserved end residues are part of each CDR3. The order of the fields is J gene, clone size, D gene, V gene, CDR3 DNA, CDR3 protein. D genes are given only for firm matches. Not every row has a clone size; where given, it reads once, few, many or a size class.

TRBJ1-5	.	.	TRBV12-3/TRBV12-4	TGTGCCAGCAGTCCACTTGACAATCAGCCCCAGCATTTT	CASSPLDNQPQHF
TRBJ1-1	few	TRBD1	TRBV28	TGTGCCAGCAGAAATGACAGGGGGAACACTGAAGCTTTCTTT	CASRNDRGNTEAFF
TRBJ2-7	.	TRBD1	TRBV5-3	TGTGCCTCAAGGGGGACCCTTCGGACAGGGGACACCTACGAGCAGTACTTC	CASRGTLRTGDTYEQYF
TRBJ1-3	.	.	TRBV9	TGTGCCAGCAGCGTAGGTTATCCAGGGGCTGGAAACACCATATATTTT	CASSVGYPGAGNTIYF
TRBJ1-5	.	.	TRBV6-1	TGTGCCAGCAGTGAATGGGGGGGGCTTGGCAATCAGCCCCAGCATTTT	CASSEWGGLGNQPQHF
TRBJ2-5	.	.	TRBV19	TGTGCCAGTAGTAATTTACACGGGCAAGAGACCCAGTACTTC	CASSNLHGQETQYF
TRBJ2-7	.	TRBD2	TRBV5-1	TGCGCCAGCAGCTTGCGGACTAGCGCCAGCTACGAGCAGTACTTC	CASSLRTSASYEQYF
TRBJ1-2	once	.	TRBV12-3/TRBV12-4	TGTGCCAGCAGGAGACAGATCGGCGCCGGCTACACCTTC	CASRRQIGAGYTF
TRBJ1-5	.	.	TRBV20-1	TGCAGTGCTAGTCACAGTAATCAGCCCCAGCATTTT	CSASHSNQPQHF
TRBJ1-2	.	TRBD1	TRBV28	TGTGCCAGCAGCTCGACAGGGTTCGGCTACACCTTC	CASSSTGFGYTF